This T cell receptor (beta chain) emerged from a study of CXCR3-negative and CXCR3-positive naive CD8 T cells. Study-wide points: CXCR3-negative naive cells had less hydrophobic TRB CDR3s than did CXCR3-positive naive cells. Partially decreased CXCR3 expression was recorded after cryopreservation, and fresh PBMCs were used in most assays. Memory cells differed in TRBV-TRBJ usage, but naive CXCR3-negative and CXCR3-positive cells had similar usage.

5' RACE with UMI labels generated the TRB cDNA libraries. One entry per CDR3 protein, without DNA, is what TCRdb gives after re-calling the 5' RACE reads. This table holds roughly 8,100 distinct CDR3 sequences. Germline CDR1 and CDR2: SGHRS and YFSETQ. The CDR3 sequence is 15 residues long. According to its frequency, this clonotype is medium-sized. Its antigen is undetermined. Sequenced: naive CXCR3+ CD8+ T cells from blood. The sample's subset: CD45RO-CCR7+CD27+CD95- naive CD8+ T cells expressing CXCR3 (TNR3+). J is TRBJ2-7 and V is TRBV5-1. The clonotype was recovered from a human donor in good health. Some clones in this sample may be carry-over from other donors' samples. The chain's CDR3 is CASSLLQGTSYEQYF.